This T cell receptor (beta chain) originates from a study of blood T cell repertoires in COVID-19 (dated by TCRdb to the early 2020s). At the level of the whole study: Samples from collaborators originated in the United States, Italy and Spain and spanned both the acute and convalescent phases of COVID-19. Deeply sampled blood TCRbeta repertoires from subjects exposed to, actively infected with, or recovered from COVID-19 were included in the dataset. A de-identified subject ID, COVID-19 status, age in years and sex were almost always included in the sample metadata. HLA class I and class II types, where available, came from metadata supplied by the sample provider rather than from assay-based typing. The prospective study material was composed of cDNA or gDNA derived from T cells, B-cell-depleted T cells, or PBMCs. The repertoires were made available in a free public database intended to serve as a resource for research on the immune response to SARS-CoV-2. Samples were obtained from the ongoing ImmuneRACE study (first 160 participants) and from approximately 1,200 subjects provided by 6 global collaborators. Study-level results and caveats: The amount of clinical and demographic metadata varied by source and participant and was provided uncurated.

CDR1 and CDR2 are drawn from the germline V gene: MDHEN, SYDVKM. Trimming at the junction amounts to 6 bases on V and 4 bases on J, and the germline ends lie 16 bases apart. From its cysteine to its phenylalanine, the CDR3 spans 15 amino acids. Only CDR3 DNA is held: 45 bases, read in frame from base 1. Details on this clone: The antigen it recognizes is unknown. Base qualities are missing; no much larger clone stands one base away.

Participants in the prospective study were aged roughly 18 to 89 years, lived in some 24 United States geographic areas, and enrolled through a virtual design. In the prospective study, participants were assigned to cohorts based on the clinical history participants reported in a screening survey and a study questionnaire. A participant counted as exposed if, within 2 weeks of entering the study, that participant had been in contact with someone who had a PCR-confirmed or clinician-diagnosed COVID-19 case. In the prospective study, mobile phlebotomists collected whole blood, serum and a nasopharyngeal or oropharyngeal swab from each participant. Additional blood draws and questionnaires over a 2-month period could optionally be provided by prospective study participants. Prospective study blood samples were shipped either frozen or at room temperature before DNA extraction. The immunoSEQ Assay, a bias-controlled multiplex PCR, was used to amplify TCRbeta CDR3 regions from genomic DNA. The source study handled its data this way. The number of nucleated cells in each sample was estimated from the amplification of reference gene primers within the assay. Sequence reads were collapsed and filtered to measure the absolute abundance of every unique TCRbeta CDR3 rearrangement. Productive Simpson clonality was computed per sample as the square root of Simpson's diversity index over productive rearrangements. Held by TCRdb, this immuneACCESS table contains in-frame sequences only and omits some clones. Under half of the omission traces to an unresolved V gene where checked; the cause of the rest is unknown. The V and J calls and clone size are taken from that table; D and trimming were inferred from the DNA. This sample has hundreds of thousands of clones in its table, and about four fifths of those were observed once. More than 4.5% of the sample rests with the top ten.

The sample taken for sequencing was PBMCs or T cells enriched from blood (not recorded which). The TCR sequence derives from a woman between 45 and 60 years old who had been exposed to COVID-19. The chain joins TRBV28 to TRBJ2-4, with TRBD1 perhaps the D gene, on 6 matching bases. The DNA is TGTGCCAGCAGGACCGCCGGGACATCGAAAAACATTCAGTACTTC. This encodes CASRTAGTSKNIQYF. Reference TRBV28 and TRBJ2-4 proteins supply the regions before and after the CDR3; the full variable domain is: DVKVTQSSRYLVKRTGEKVFLECVQDMDHENMFWYRQDPGLGLRLIYFSYDVKMKEKGDIPEGYSVSREKKERFSLILESASTNQTSMYLCASRTAGTSKNIQYFGAGTRLSVL.